This is a list of T cell receptor beta chains from one sample in a study of blood T cell repertoires in COVID-19. The repertoire was sequenced with immunoSEQ multiplex PCR; TCRdb's copy has only in-frame clones and lacks some. The table includes approximately 180,000 clones, approximately 83% detected once. The sample taken for sequencing was peripheral blood. These receptors were taken from a man in his 60s with acute or convalescent COVID-19. CDR3s leave out the opening cysteine and the closing phenylalanine or tryptophan. The order of the fields is CDR3 protein, V gene.

CDR3aa: ASSGGLVHTGELF
v_gene: TRBV7-2

CDR3aa: ASSGQGASQPQH
v_gene: TRBV28

CDR3aa: ASSVGAGEHQPQH
v_gene: TRBV9

CDR3aa: ASSPGLAGSYEQY
v_gene: TRBV19

CDR3aa: ASSYSLGQRPDEQY
v_gene: TRBV6-5

CDR3aa: ASSHRLAGGPYNEQF
v_gene: TRBV4-1

CDR3aa: ASSLGFIGTDTQY
v_gene: TRBV7-9

CDR3aa: ASRGVGAGGNTIY
v_gene: TRBV7-2

CDR3aa: ASSPSWRDSETQY
v_gene: TRBV27

CDR3aa: ASSLAEGKLF
v_gene: TRBV5-4